The rows below give T cell receptor beta chains drawn from one sample of a study of cytomegalovirus exposure and HLA in healthy donors. Measured with immunoSEQ multiplex PCR; TCRdb has only the in-frame clones, and not every one. The profile covers 150,000 to 200,000 clones, with roughly 83% appearing a single time and roughly 10% taken by the ten largest. Sequenced sample: PBMCs. These receptors all stem from a young man in good health and CMV-seropositive. Each CDR3 is given with its conserved first and last residue. The D gene is left open where the match is weak. Clone size is stated in some rows and not others, as once, few, many or a class when expanded.

v_gene: TRBV2; j_gene: TRBJ2-2; abundance: NA; len: 15; d_gene: NA; CDR3aa: CASSVNEITTGELFF; CDR3nt: TGTGCCAGCAGTGTGAATGAGATAACCACCGGGGAGCTGTTTTTT
v_gene: TRBV19; j_gene: TRBJ2-3; abundance: once; len: 12; d_gene: NA; CDR3aa: CASGEVTDTQYF; CDR3nt: TGTGCCAGCGGGGAGGTGACAGATACGCAGTATTTT
v_gene: TRBV5-1; j_gene: TRBJ2-7; abundance: NA; len: 14; d_gene: NA; CDR3aa: CASSVRQSSYEQYF; CDR3nt: TGCGCCAGCAGCGTGAGACAGAGCTCCTACGAGCAGTACTTC
v_gene: TRBV6-5; j_gene: TRBJ1-3; abundance: NA; len: 15; d_gene: NA; CDR3aa: CASSWAGARENTIYF; CDR3nt: TGTGCCAGCAGTTGGGCGGGGGCTCGAGAAAACACCATATATTTT
v_gene: TRBV4-1; j_gene: TRBJ2-7; abundance: NA; len: 17; d_gene: TRBD2; CDR3aa: CASSQYSSGRASGEQYF; CDR3nt: TGCGCCAGCAGCCAATATTCTAGCGGGAGGGCCTCGGGTGAGCAGTACTTC
v_gene: TRBV7-2; j_gene: TRBJ1-2; abundance: NA; len: 13; d_gene: NA; CDR3aa: CASSPQGQNGYTF; CDR3nt: TGTGCCAGCAGCCCTCAGGGGCAGAACGGCTACACCTTC
v_gene: TRBV5-1; j_gene: TRBJ2-3; abundance: NA; len: 16; d_gene: NA; CDR3aa: CASSPARSSSTDTQYF; CDR3nt: TGCGCCAGCAGCCCCGCGCGGAGTTCTAGCACAGATACGCAGTATTTT
v_gene: TRBV5-1; j_gene: TRBJ2-7; abundance: NA; len: 15; d_gene: TRBD2; CDR3aa: CASSLWASGTYEQYF; CDR3nt: TGCGCCAGCAGCTTATGGGCTAGCGGAACCTACGAGCAGTACTTC
v_gene: TRBV7-9; j_gene: TRBJ2-7; abundance: NA; len: 11; d_gene: NA; CDR3aa: CASRPLDEQYF; CDR3nt: TGTGCCAGCAGGCCGTTAGACGAGCAGTACTTC
v_gene: TRBV4-3; j_gene: TRBJ1-2; abundance: NA; len: 16; d_gene: TRBD1; CDR3aa: CASSLGGQGLNYGYTF; CDR3nt: TGCGCCAGCAGCCTAGGAGGACAGGGGTTGAACTATGGCTACACCTTC
v_gene: TRBV4-3; j_gene: TRBJ2-7; abundance: NA; len: 13; d_gene: NA; CDR3aa: CASSQVGGEEQYF; CDR3nt: TGCGCCAGCAGCCAAGTGGGTGGGGAGGAGCAGTACTTC
v_gene: TRBV4-1; j_gene: TRBJ1-4; abundance: NA; len: 16; d_gene: TRBD1; CDR3aa: CASSQDRGQGGEKLFF; CDR3nt: TGCGCCAGCAGCCAAGATCGAGGACAGGGTGGTGAAAAACTGTTTTTT
v_gene: TRBV7-8; j_gene: TRBJ2-1; abundance: once; len: 14; d_gene: TRBD2; CDR3aa: CASSLTGTSGAHLF; CDR3nt: TGTGCCAGCAGCTTGACCGGGACTAGCGGGGCCCACCTCTTC
v_gene: TRBV7-2; j_gene: TRBJ2-5; abundance: NA; len: 13; d_gene: NA; CDR3aa: CASSFGYQETQYF; CDR3nt: TGTGCCAGCAGCTTCGGGTACCAAGAGACCCAGTACTTC
v_gene: TRBV19; j_gene: TRBJ2-7; abundance: NA; len: 14; d_gene: TRBD1; CDR3aa: CASSIRGTGVEQYF; CDR3nt: TGTGCCAGTAGTATTCGGGGGACAGGGGTTGAGCAGTACTTC
v_gene: TRBV7-9; j_gene: TRBJ2-4; abundance: NA; len: 18; d_gene: NA; CDR3aa: CASSFLAIGSVAKNIQYF; CDR3nt: TGTGCCAGCAGCTTTCTAGCTATCGGGAGCGTAGCCAAAAACATTCAGTACTTC
v_gene: TRBV19; j_gene: TRBJ2-7; abundance: NA; len: 14; d_gene: TRBD2; CDR3aa: CASKLSGRAGEQYF; CDR3nt: TGTGCCAGTAAACTTAGCGGGAGGGCCGGCGAGCAGTACTTC
v_gene: TRBV30; j_gene: TRBJ2-2; abundance: NA; len: 16; d_gene: TRBD1; CDR3aa: CAWSVSRQGNTGELFF; CDR3nt: TGTGCCTGGAGTGTGAGTCGACAGGGTAACACCGGGGAGCTGTTTTTT
v_gene: TRBV9; j_gene: TRBJ1-2; abundance: NA; len: 15; d_gene: NA; CDR3aa: CASSGGVRDTGGYTF; CDR3nt: TGTGCCAGCAGCGGGGGAGTGAGGGACACTGGTGGCTACACCTTC